This T cell receptor beta chain was captured in a study of regulatory T cells in long-lasting Graves disease. Per the germline V gene, CDR1 is DFQATT and CDR2 is SNEGSKA (reference sequence). The V gene lost 6 bases and the J gene lost 0 bases, with 16 bases spanning the gap. The CDR3 sequence is 15 residues long. According to the study, TCR beta libraries were built with iRepertoire HTBI primers and CDR3-region Arm-PCR. TCRdb passed the multiplex PCR reads through MiXCR, listing each CDR3 protein once. This table holds approximately 400,000 distinct CDR3 sequences, roughly 15% found once. This clonotype was detected many times. The time point: newly diagnosed GD, antithyroid drugs for less than 3 months. The TCR library used RNA extracted from PBMCs. The same sample was also used in a study of T cells in Graves' hyperthyroidism and ophthalmopathy.

This specimen consisted of peripheral blood mononuclear cells (PBMCs), obtained at new diagnosis, from a patient treated with antithyroid drugs. The TCR was taken from a woman aged 40 to 50 with Graves disease. The V and J genes are TRBV20-1 and TRBJ2-3, with D maybe TRBD1 (5 bases). The CDR3 DNA sequence: TGCAGTGCCTACAGGATGGGTCTCAGCACAGATACGCAGTATTTT. Its translation is CSAYRMGLSTDTQYF.